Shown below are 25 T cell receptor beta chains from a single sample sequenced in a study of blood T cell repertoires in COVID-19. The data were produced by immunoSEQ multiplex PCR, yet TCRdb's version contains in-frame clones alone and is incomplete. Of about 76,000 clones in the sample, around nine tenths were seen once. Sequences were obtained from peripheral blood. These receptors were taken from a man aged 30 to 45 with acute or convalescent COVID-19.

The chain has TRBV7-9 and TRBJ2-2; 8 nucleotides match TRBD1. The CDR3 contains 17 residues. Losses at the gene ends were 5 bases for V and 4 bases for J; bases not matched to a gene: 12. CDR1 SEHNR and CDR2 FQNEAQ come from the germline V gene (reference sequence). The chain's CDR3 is CASSQIQGQVTTGELFF. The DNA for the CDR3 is TGTGCCAGCAGCCAGATCCAGGGACAGGTCACCACCGGGGAGCTGTTTTTT. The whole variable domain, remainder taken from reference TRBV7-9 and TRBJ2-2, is DTGVSQNPRHKITKRGQNVTFRCDPISEHNRLYWYRQTLGQGPEFLTYFQNEAQLEKSRLLSDRFSAERPKGSFSTLEIQRTEQGDSAMYLCASSQIQGQVTTGELFFGEGSRLTVL.

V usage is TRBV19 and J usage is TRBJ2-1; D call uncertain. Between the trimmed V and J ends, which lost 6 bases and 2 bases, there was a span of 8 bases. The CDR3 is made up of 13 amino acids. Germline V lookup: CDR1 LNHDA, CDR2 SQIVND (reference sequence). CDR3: CASRESAYNEQFF. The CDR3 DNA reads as TGTGCCAGTAGGGAGAGCGCCTACAATGAGCAGTTCTTC.

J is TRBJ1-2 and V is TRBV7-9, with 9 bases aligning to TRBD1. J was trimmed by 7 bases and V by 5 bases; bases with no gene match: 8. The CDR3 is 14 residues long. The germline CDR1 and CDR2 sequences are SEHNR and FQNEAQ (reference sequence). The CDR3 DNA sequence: TGTGCCAGCAGCCTCGGGGACAGGGTCGTTGGCTACACCTTC. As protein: CASSLGDRVVGYTF.

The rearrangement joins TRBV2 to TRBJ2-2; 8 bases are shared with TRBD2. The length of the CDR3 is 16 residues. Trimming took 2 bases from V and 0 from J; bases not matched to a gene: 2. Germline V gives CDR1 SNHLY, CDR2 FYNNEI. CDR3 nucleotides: TGTGCCAGCAGTGAATGGGGACTAGCGAACACCGGGGAGCTGTTTTTT. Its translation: CASSEWGLANTGELFF. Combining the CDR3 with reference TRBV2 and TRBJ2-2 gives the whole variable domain EPEVTQTPSHQVTQMGQEVILRCVPISNHLYFYWYRQILGQKVEFLVSFYNNEISEKSEIFDDQFSVERPDGSNFTLKIRSTKLEDSAMYFCASSEWGLANTGELFFGEGSRLTVL.

The DNA for the CDR3 is TGCGCCAGCAGCCCTATGGCGCAGGGTCGGGATGAGCAGTTCTTC. Protein: CASSPMAQGRDEQFF. The chain employs TRBV4-3 and TRBJ2-1, with a weak D call TRBD1 (5 bases). CDR3 size: 15 residues. V was clipped by 4 bases and J by 8 bases, with 18 bases between them. CDR1 is LGHNA and CDR2 is YSLEER in the germline V gene.

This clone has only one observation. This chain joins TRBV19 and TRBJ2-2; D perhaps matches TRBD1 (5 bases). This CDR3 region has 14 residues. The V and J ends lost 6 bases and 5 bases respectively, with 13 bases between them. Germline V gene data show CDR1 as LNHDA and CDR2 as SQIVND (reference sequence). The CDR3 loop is CASSPSGRTGELFF. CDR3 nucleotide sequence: TGTGCCAGTAGCCCGTCAGGGCGAACCGGGGAGCTGTTTTTT.

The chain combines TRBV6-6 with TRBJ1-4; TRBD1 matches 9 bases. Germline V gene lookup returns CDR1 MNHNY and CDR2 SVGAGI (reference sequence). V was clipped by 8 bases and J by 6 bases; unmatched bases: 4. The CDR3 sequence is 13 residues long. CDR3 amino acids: CASGTGQYEKLFF. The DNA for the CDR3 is TGTGCCAGCGGGACAGGGCAATATGAAAAACTGTTTTTT.

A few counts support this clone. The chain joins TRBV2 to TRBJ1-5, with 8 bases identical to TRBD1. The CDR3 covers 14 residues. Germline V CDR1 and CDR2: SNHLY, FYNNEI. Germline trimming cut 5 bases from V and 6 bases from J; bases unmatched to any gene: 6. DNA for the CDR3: TGTGCCAGCAGTTACACAGGGGGAGGTCAGCCCCAGCATTTT. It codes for CASSYTGGGQPQHF.

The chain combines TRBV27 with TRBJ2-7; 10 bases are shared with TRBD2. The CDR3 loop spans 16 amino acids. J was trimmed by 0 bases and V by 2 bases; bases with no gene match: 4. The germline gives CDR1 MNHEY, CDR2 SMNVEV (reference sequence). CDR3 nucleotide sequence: TGTGCCAGCAGTTTACTAGCGGGAGTTTCCTCCTACGAGCAGTACTTC. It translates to CASSLLAGVSSYEQYF.

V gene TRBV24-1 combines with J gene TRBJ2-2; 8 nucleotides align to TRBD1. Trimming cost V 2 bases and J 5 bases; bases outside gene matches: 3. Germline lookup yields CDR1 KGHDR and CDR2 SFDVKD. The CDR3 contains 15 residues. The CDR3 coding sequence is TGTGCCACCAGTGATTCCGGGACAGGTACCGGGGAGCTGTTTTTT. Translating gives CATSDSGTGTGELFF.

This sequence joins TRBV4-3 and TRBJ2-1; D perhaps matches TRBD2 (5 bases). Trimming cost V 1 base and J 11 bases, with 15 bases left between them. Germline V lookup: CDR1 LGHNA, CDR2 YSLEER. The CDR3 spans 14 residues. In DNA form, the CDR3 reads TGCGCCAGCAGCCAAGTAAGAGCGGCGTACCAGCAGTTCTTC. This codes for CASSQVRAAYQQFF.

CDR3 coding DNA: TGTGCCAGCAGCCTCGGGGTTTCTGGGGCCAACGTCCTGACTTTC. Translated: CASSLGVSGANVLTF. The V gene is TRBV6-5, the J gene TRBJ2-6; a possible D gene is TRBD2 (5 bases). Per the germline V gene, CDR1 is MNHEY and CDR2 is SVGAGI. The CDR3 contains 15 residues. Trimming took off 6 bases at V and 1 base at J, with 10 bases between the two ends.

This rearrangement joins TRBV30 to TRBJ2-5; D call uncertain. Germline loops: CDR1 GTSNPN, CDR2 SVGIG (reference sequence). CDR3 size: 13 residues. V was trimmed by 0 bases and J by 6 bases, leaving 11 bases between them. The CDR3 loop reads CAWSVLGLQTQYF. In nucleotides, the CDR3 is TGTGCCTGGAGTGTACTTGGTTTACAGACCCAGTACTTC. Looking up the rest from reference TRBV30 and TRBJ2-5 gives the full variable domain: SQTIHQWPATLVQPVGSPLSLECTVEGTSNPNLYWYRQAAGRGLQLLFYSVGIGQISSEVPQNLSASRPQDRQFILSSKKLLLSDSGFYLCAWSVLGLQTQYFGPGTRLLVL.

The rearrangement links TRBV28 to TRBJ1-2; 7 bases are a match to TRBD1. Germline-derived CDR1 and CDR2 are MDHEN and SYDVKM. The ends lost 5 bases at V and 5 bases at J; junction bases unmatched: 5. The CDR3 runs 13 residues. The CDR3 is CASSPTGTYGYTF. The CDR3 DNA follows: TGTGCCAGCAGTCCGACAGGGACTTATGGCTACACCTTC.

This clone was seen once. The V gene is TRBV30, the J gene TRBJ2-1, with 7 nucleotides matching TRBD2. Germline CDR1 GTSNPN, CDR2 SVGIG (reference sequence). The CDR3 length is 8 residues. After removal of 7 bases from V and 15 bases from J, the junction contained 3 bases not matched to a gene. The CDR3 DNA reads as TGTGCCTTAGGGGAGGGGTTCTTC. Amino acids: CALGEGFF.

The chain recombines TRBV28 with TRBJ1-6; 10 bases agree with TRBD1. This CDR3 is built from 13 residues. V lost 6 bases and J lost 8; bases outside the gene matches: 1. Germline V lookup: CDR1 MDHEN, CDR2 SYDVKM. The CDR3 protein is CASRGQGYSPLHF. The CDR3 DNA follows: TGTGCCAGCAGGGGACAGGGGTATTCACCCCTCCACTTT.

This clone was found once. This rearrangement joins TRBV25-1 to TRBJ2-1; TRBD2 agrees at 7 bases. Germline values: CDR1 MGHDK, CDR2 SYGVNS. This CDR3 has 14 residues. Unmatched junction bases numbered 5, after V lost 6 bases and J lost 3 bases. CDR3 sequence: CASSQGGLYNEQFF. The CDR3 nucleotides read TGTGCCAGCAGCCAGGGAGGGCTCTACAATGAGCAGTTCTTC.

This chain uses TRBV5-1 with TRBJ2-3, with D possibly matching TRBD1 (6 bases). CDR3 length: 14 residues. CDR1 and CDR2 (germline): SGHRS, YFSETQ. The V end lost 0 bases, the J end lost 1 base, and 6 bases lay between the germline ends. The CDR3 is CASSLDRGTDTQYF. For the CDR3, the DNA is TGCGCCAGCAGCTTGGACAGGGGCACAGATACGCAGTATTTT.

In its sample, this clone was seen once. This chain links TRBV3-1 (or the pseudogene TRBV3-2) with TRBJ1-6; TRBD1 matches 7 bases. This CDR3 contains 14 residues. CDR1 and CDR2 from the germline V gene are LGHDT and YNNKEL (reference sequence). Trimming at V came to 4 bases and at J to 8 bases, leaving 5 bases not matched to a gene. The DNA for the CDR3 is TGTGCCAGCAGCCCCGGGACAGAGTATTCACCCCTCCACTTT. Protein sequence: CASSPGTEYSPLHF.

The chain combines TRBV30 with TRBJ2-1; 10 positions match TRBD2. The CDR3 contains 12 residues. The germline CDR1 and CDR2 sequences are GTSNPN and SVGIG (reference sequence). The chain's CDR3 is CFIAGGFNEQFF. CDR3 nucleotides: TGTTTTATAGCGGGAGGATTCAATGAGCAGTTCTTC.

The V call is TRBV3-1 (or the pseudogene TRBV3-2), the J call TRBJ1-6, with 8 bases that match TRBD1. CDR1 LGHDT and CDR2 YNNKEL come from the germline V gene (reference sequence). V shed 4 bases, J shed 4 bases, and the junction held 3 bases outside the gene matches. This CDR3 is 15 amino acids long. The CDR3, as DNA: TGTGCCAGCAGCCGAGGACAGGGATATAATTCACCCCTCCACTTT. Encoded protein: CASSRGQGYNSPLHF.

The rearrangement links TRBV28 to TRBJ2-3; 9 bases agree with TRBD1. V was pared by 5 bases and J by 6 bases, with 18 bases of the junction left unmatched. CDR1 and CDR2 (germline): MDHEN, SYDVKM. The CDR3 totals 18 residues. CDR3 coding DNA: TGTGCCAGCAGTCACCATCCGGGACAGGGCAGGTCTTCTGATACGCAGTATTTT. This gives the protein CASSHHPGQGRSSDTQYF.

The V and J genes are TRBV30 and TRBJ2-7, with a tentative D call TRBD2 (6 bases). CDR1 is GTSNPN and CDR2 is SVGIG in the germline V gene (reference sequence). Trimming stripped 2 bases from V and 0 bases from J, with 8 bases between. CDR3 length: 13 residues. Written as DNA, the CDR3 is TGTGCCTGGAGTCAGGGACTCTCCTACGAGCAGTACTTC. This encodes CAWSQGLSYEQYF.

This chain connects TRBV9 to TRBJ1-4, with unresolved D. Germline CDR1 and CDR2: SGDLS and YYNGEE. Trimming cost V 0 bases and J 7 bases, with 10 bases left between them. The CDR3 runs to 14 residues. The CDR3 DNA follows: TGTGCCAGCAGCGTAGGTAGGAGGACTGAAAAACTGTTTTTT. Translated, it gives CASSVGRRTEKLFF. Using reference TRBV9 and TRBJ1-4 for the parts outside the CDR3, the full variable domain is DSGVTQTPKHLITATGQRVTLRCSPRSGDLSVYWYQQSLDQGLQFLIQYYNGEERAKGNILERFSAQQFPDLHSELNLSSLELGDSALYFCASSVGRRTEKLFFGSGTQLSVL.

The DNA for the CDR3 is TGTGCCAGCAGCGTAGGGGTCGGCGGAGGTGAAGCAGATACGCAGTATTTT. It is translated as CASSVGVGGGEADTQYF. The genes are TRBV9 and TRBJ2-3; perhaps TRBD2 as D (5 bases). Germline CDR1 is SGDLS and CDR2 is YYNGEE. V dropped 0 bases and J dropped 4 bases, with 18 bases sitting between them. CDR3 length: 17 amino acids.